This T cell receptor (beta chain) was profiled in a study of T cell responses to AZD1222 COVID-19 vaccine. Regarding the study as a whole: The donor cohort was predominantly white British with a female majority, and clonal diversity may have been underestimated. Researchers took repertoire samples only after the peak T cell response had come. Recipients of AZD1222 seropositive at baseline numbered only 6 or 7.

Germline values: CDR1 SGHNT, CDR2 YYREEE (reference sequence). This CDR3 spans 14 amino acids. V was clipped by 3 bases and J by 3 bases, with 12 bases between them. The assay was immunoSEQ multiplex PCR, and TCRdb's table has in-frame clones only and misses some. Among roughly 150,000 clones listed, approximately 91% were seen once. About this clone itself: Its antigen remains unknown.

Second-dose intervals near 4 or 12 weeks were combined. This receptor was identified in an adult who received the AZD1222 COVID-19 vaccine. Here the sequenced sample was peripheral blood, taken 28 days after the second AZD1222 dose. V is TRBV5-4 and J is TRBJ1-2; weak D call: TRBD1 (5 bases). The CDR3 bases are TGTGCCAGCAGCTGGGGGGGGATCGACTATGGCTACACCTTC. It is translated as CASSWGGIDYGYTF. The full variable domain, its missing parts supplied by reference TRBV5-4 and TRBJ1-2, is ETGVTQSPTHLIKTRGQQVTLRCSSQSGHNTVSWYQQALGQGPQFIFQYYREEENGRGNFPPRFSGLQFPNYSSELNVNALELDDSALYLCASSWGGIDYGYTFGSGTRLTVV.